This T cell receptor (beta chain) was found in a study of blood T cells in healthy people across ages. This clonotype showed up just a few times. Its target is not known. The extraction recovered at least 5.5 micrograms of total RNA per sample. Sample-barcoded 5' priming and a J-beta primer mix drove a second PCR of 7 to 11 cycles. TCRdb independently ran MiXCR on the 5' RACE reads; one entry per CDR3 protein. The data contain about 970,000 distinct CDR3 sequences, around 54% of them singletons. Notes on the study in general: Older individuals had lower TCR beta diversity per million T cells (the decline was roughly linear).

The V end lost 5 bases, the J end lost 5 bases, and 16 bases lay between the germline ends. The CDR3 has 15 residues. Germline CDR1 reads MNHEY; CDR2 reads SVGEGT. What was sequenced was blood. This TCR was sampled from a woman aged 60-70 years in good health. V usage is TRBV6-2 or TRBV6-3 and J usage is TRBJ1-5, with D maybe TRBD1 (6 bases). The CDR3: CASSPFTQGYQPQHF. The CDR3, as DNA: TGTGCCAGCAGTCCCTTTACTCAGGGGTATCAGCCCCAGCATTTT.